Presented here are 9 T cell receptor beta chains from one specimen sequenced in a study of PD-1 blockade in classical Hodgkin lymphoma. Time point here: cycle 4 day 1 (C4D1), after 5 to 7 weeks of nivolumab. Brentuximab vedotin exposure varied, and every patient relapsed after autologous stem cell transplantation. The investigators isolated CD8+ T cells from thawed PBMCs using magnetic negative selection. The method was immunoSEQ multiplex PCR; TCRdb's version includes in-frame clones alone and lacks a portion of them. The sample has some 20,000 clones; about 88% are singletons. Sequenced here: CD8+ T cells from blood, sampled before the fourth cycle of nivolumab. Source of these receptors: a human donor with classical Hodgkin lymphoma.

The chain is built from TRBV6-5 and TRBJ1-6; maybe TRBD1 (5 bases). Between the trimmed V and J ends, which lost 9 bases and 7 bases, there was a span of 13 bases. Germline loops: CDR1 MNHEY, CDR2 SVGAGI. This CDR3 region has 13 residues. As DNA, the CDR3 is TGTGCCAGTACGACAGCACTAAATTCACCCCTCCACTTT. This gives the protein CASTTALNSPLHF.

V is TRBV2 and J is TRBJ1-2; 7 bases line up with TRBD1. The CDR3 length is 13 residues. J was trimmed by 8 bases and V by 1 base; bases with no gene match: 4. Per the germline V gene, CDR1 is SNHLY and CDR2 is FYNNEI. The DNA for the CDR3 is TGTGCCAGCAGTGAAGAGGGGGCAGGGGGCTACACCTTC. It encodes CASSEEGAGGYTF.

The chain joins TRBV27 to TRBJ2-7; tentatively, D is TRBD2 (5 bases). Germline V lookup: CDR1 MNHEY, CDR2 SMNVEV (reference sequence). The CDR3 sequence is 13 residues long. Trimming cost V 7 bases and J 0 bases, with 10 bases left between them. The CDR3 DNA reads as TGTGCCAGCACCGGGGAGAGCTCCTACGAGCAGTACTTC. It encodes CASTGESSYEQYF.

The chain combines TRBV2 with TRBJ1-6; 7 bases are a match to TRBD1. This CDR3 is built from 13 residues. V lost 10 bases and J lost 7; bases outside the gene matches: 7. Germline V gene data show CDR1 as SNHLY and CDR2 as FYNNEI. CDR3 DNA: TGTGCCACCCTACAGGGGCGAAATTCACCCCTCCACTTT. Amino acid sequence: CATLQGRNSPLHF.

V and J are TRBV7-9 and TRBJ1-1, with 11 nucleotides matching TRBD1. Germline trimming cut 5 bases from V and 5 bases from J; bases unmatched to any gene: 7. The CDR3 runs to 15 residues. From germline, CDR1 is SEHNR and CDR2 FQNEAQ (reference sequence). CDR3 region: CASSPGQGARTEAFF. CDR3 DNA sequence: TGTGCCAGCAGCCCCGGACAGGGGGCGAGGACTGAAGCTTTCTTT. Complete variable domain (other parts from reference TRBV7-9 and TRBJ1-1): DTGVSQNPRHKITKRGQNVTFRCDPISEHNRLYWYRQTLGQGPEFLTYFQNEAQLEKSRLLSDRFSAERPKGSFSTLEIQRTEQGDSAMYLCASSPGQGARTEAFFGQGTRLTVV.

This clone appeared a few times. The chain couples TRBV7-9 to TRBJ2-2; 13 positions match TRBD2. The germline V gene has CDR1 SEHNR and CDR2 FQNEAQ (reference sequence). Losses at the gene ends were 1 base for V and 7 bases for J; bases not matched to a gene: 12. The CDR3 has 19 amino acids. The CDR3 is CASSLGPLAGGPKIGELFF. CDR3 coding DNA: TGTGCCAGCAGCTTAGGGCCACTAGCGGGAGGGCCGAAGATCGGGGAGCTGTTTTTT.

V is TRBV25-1 and J is TRBJ1-4, with D perhaps TRBD1 (5 bases). The CDR3 spans 15 residues. CDR1 and CDR2 from the germline V gene are MGHDK and SYGVNS. V lost 8 bases to trimming and J lost 4 bases, with 17 bases between them. The CDR3 protein is CASQSRGRYNEKLFF. As DNA, the CDR3 is TGTGCCAGCCAGTCTCGGGGACGCTATAATGAAAAACTGTTTTTT.

This sequence joins TRBV12-5 and TRBJ1-2, with 10 nucleotides matching TRBD1. Losses at the gene ends were 1 base for V and 4 bases for J; bases not matched to a gene: 6. Germline assignment: CDR1 LGHNT and CDR2 FRNRAP. The CDR3 is 16 residues long. Here the CDR3 reads CASGLATGTGAYGYTF. In nucleotides, the CDR3 is TGTGCTAGTGGTTTGGCAACCGGGACAGGGGCCTATGGCTACACCTTC.

The V and J genes are TRBV4-1 and TRBJ2-1; the D gene is possibly TRBD2 (5 bases). Per the germline V gene, CDR1 is MGHRA and CDR2 is YSYEKL. The CDR3 loop spans 15 amino acids. The V end lost 1 base, the J end lost 6 bases, and 13 bases lay between the germline ends. The DNA for the CDR3 is TGCGCCAGCAGCCAAGGCCCGACTATAAGCAATGAGCAGTTCTTC. It specifies CASSQGPTISNEQFF.